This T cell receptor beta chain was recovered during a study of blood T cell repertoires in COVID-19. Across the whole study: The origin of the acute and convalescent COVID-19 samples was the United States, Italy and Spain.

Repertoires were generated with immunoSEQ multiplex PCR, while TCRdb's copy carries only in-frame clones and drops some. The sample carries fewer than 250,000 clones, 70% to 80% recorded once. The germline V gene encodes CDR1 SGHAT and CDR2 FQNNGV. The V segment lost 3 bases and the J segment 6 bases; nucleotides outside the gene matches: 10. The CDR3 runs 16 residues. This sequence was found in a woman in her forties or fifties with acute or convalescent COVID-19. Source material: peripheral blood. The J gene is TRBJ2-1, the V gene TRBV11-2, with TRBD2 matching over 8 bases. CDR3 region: CASSFTAGELPNEQFF. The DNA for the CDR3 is TGTGCCAGCAGCTTCACAGCGGGAGAGTTACCCAATGAGCAGTTCTTC.